This T cell receptor (beta chain) emerged from a study of shared clonotypes between healthy human individuals. Study-wide findings and caveats: Clonotypes not shared had lower generation probabilities than those common to all four donors.

CDR1 and CDR2 (germline): PRHDT, FYEKMQ (reference sequence). Trimming removed 6 bases from V and 2 bases from J, with 12 bases in between. The CDR3 has 14 residues. Terminally differentiated effector memory CD45RA+ cells were left out of the naive CD8 fraction, which was CD45RO-negative and positively selected for CCR7. As concerns this clone: The antigen is not known.

Clones were read by immunoSEQ multiplex PCR, and TCRdb kept only the in-frame ones, dropping some. The profile covers roughly 590,000 clones, with around 95% appearing a single time and 0.095% to 0.12% taken by the ten largest. The chain recombines TRBV13 with TRBJ2-3; no clear D gene. This TCR derives from a woman between 25 and 40 years old in good health. Source material: naive CD8+ T cells sorted from blood. The DNA for the CDR3 is TGTGCCAGCAGATCGGAAAATCCCACAGATACGCAGTATTTT. It encodes CASRSENPTDTQYF.